This TCR beta chain originates from a study of cytomegalovirus exposure and HLA in healthy donors. PCR involved 60 Vbeta and 13 Jbeta primers. TCRdb keeps only in-frame clones here, not all; method: immunoSEQ multiplex PCR. The sample consists of 100,000 to 150,000 clones, around 74% of them appearing once. The CDR3 extends over 12 amino acids. CDR1 is MDHEN and CDR2 is SYDVKM in the germline V gene. V lost 6 bases to trimming and J lost 1 base, with 6 bases between them. This receptor was taken from a male donor in good health and CMV-seronegative. This chain links TRBV28 with TRBJ2-5; maybe TRBD1 (6 bases). Sequencing input: PBMCs. The CDR3 region has the DNA TGTGCCAGCAGCAGGGGCCAAGAGACCCAGTACTTC. This gives the protein CASSRGQETQYF.